This T cell receptor beta chain was obtained from a study of beta chain features in type 1 diabetes. Whole-study findings and limits: Shorter TCRB CDR3s, moderately but significantly so, were found in Type 1 diabetes patients in all four CD4+ subsets. Patients with type 1 diabetes showed fewer VDJ junction insertions and more deletions.

The ends were cut back, 6 bases at V and 5 bases at J, with 8 bases in the middle. Germline V CDR1 and CDR2: MNHEY, SVGAGI. The CDR3 spans 13 residues. Expressed TCRB transcripts were sequenced after all isolated RNA was converted to cDNA. The assay was immunoSEQ multiplex PCR, and TCRdb's table has in-frame clones only and misses some. The sample records hundreds of thousands of clones, over 13% being singletons. Sorting of CD4+ naive, central memory, regulatory and stem cell-like memory cells was performed via CD45RO/CCR7/CD25/CD127/CD95/CD27. Notes on this clone: Its antigen is undetermined.

The chain joins TRBV6-5 to TRBJ1-6; D is unresolved. The sample taken for sequencing was naive CD4+ T cells from blood. The sequence derives from a young man with type 1 diabetes. This chain's CDR3 is CASRKVNNSPLHF. Here the CDR3 DNA reads TGTGCCAGCAGAAAGGTGAATAATTCACCCCTCCACTTT.